The text below deals with one T cell receptor beta chain. Its target is unknown. The germline V and J ends were trimmed by 4 bases and 7 bases, with 5 bases remaining between them. The length of the CDR3 is 12 residues. Germline loops: CDR1 MNHEY, CDR2 SVGAGI. The data belong to a study of CD8+ T cells in alopecia areata. Study-wide background: In an open-label trial, patients got 5 to 10 mg tofacitinib twice daily.

The study's findings and limits: Mice showed TCR sharing more clearly than patients did, possibly owing to HLA. Normal skin's resident alphabeta T cells are also sequenced in scalp samples.

Extracted RNA was reverse transcribed, and the resulting cDNA served as sequencing template. The repertoire was sequenced with immunoSEQ multiplex PCR; TCRdb's copy has only in-frame clones and lacks some. The table shows over 95,000 clones, with less than 50% occurring only once. This sequence was found in a human donor with alopecia areata. The specimen was CD4+ T cells sorted from blood. The chain carries TRBV6-5 and TRBJ1-6, with D hard to call. CDR3 coding DNA: TGTGCCAGCAGTTTCCGGAATTCACCCCTCCACTTT. It yields the protein CASSFRNSPLHF.